This T cell receptor beta chain appears in the sequencing data of a study of CD8 T cells in ankylosing spondylitis. With molecular barcodes, quantitative 5'-RACE was used to make the TCR beta libraries. MiXCR was run by TCRdb on the 5' RACE reads, yielding one entry per CDR3 protein. Of 150,000 to 200,000 distinct CDR3 sequences listed, roughly 12% are singletons. The CDR3 consists of 14 residues. The germline gives CDR1 LGHNA, CDR2 YSLEER. Trimming removed 2 bases from V and 4 bases from J, with 10 bases in between. This clonotype was detected ten times or more. This TCR derives from a male donor with ankylosing spondylitis or in good health (not recorded which). The J gene is TRBJ2-3, the V gene TRBV4-3, with D unclear. The specimen was blood, either unsorted or a sorted T cell fraction (not recorded which). CDR3 amino acids: CASSQLADADTQYF. CDR3 nucleotides: TGCGCCAGCAGCCAACTTGCGGACGCAGATACGCAGTATTTT.